Sequencing of this TCR beta chain was carried out in a study of blood T cell repertoires in COVID-19. The wider study: Whether acute or convalescent, the COVID-19 samples came from the United States, Italy and Spain.

The table came from immunoSEQ multiplex PCR; TCRdb's copy has only in-frame clones and leaves some out. The sample carries over 300,000 clones, 85% recorded once. The sequence came from a human donor in a cohort sampled during active COVID-19. The sequenced sample was peripheral blood.

The CDR3 here is CASSLGDSDYGYTF. The DNA for the CDR3 is TGTGCCAGCAGCTTAGGGGACAGTGACTATGGCTACACCTTC. V is TRBV7-9 and J is TRBJ1-2; 7 nucleotides line up with TRBD1. After removal of 1 base from V and 3 bases from J, the junction contained 2 bases not matched to a gene. This CDR3 has 14 residues. CDR1 SEHNR and CDR2 FQNEAQ come from the germline V gene (reference sequence).